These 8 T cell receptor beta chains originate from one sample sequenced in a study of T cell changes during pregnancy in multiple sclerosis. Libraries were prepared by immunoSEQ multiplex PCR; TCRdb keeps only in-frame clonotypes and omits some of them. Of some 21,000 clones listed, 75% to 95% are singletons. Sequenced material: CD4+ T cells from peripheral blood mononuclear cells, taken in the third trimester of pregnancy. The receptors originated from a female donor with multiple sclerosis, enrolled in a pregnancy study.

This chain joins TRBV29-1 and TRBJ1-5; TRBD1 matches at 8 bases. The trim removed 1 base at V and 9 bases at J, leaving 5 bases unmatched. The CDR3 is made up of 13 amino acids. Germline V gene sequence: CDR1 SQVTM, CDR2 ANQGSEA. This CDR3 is CSVEVDRGGPQHF. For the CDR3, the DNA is TGCAGCGTTGAAGTCGACAGGGGAGGGCCCCAGCATTTT.

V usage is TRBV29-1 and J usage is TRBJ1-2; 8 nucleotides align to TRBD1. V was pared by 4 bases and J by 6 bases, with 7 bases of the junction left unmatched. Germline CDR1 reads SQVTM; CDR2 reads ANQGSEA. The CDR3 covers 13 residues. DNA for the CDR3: TGCAGCGTTGGAGGTGTGACAGGGGATGGCTACACCTTC. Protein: CSVGGVTGDGYTF.

The CDR3 DNA sequence: TGCGCCAGCAGCCAAGCAGGACTAGCGGGCGACGAGCAGTACTTC. It specifies CASSQAGLAGDEQYF. This chain links TRBV4-3 with TRBJ2-7; 11 nucleotides align to TRBD2. The CDR3 contains 15 residues. V lost 1 base and J lost 5; bases outside the gene matches: 4. From germline, CDR1 is LGHNA and CDR2 YSLEER.

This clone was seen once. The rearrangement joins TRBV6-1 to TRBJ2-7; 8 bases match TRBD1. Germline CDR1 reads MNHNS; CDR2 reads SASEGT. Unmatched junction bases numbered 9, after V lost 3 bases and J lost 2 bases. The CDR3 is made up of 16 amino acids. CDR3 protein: CASSESGQGPTYEQYF. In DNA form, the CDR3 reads TGTGCCAGCAGTGAGAGCGGACAGGGACCAACCTACGAGCAGTACTTC.

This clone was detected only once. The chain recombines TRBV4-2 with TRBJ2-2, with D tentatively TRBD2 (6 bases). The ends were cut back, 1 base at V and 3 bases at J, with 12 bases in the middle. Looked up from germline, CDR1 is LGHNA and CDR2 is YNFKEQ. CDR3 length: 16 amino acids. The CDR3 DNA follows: TGTGCCAGCAGCCAAGTTCAGGGACTGCACACCGGGGAGCTGTTTTTT. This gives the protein CASSQVQGLHTGELFF.

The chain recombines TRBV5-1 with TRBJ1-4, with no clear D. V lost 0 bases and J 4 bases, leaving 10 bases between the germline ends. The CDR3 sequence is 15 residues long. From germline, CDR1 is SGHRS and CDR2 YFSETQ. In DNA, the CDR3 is TGCGCCAGCAGCTTGGACCCGACGGGTAATGAAAAACTGTTTTTT. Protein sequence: CASSLDPTGNEKLFF. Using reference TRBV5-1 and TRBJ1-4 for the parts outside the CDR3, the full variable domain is KAGVTQTPRYLIKTRGQQVTLSCSPISGHRSVSWYQQTPGQGLQFLFEYFSETQRNKGNFPGRFSGRQFSNSRSEMNVSTLELGDSALYLCASSLDPTGNEKLFFGSGTQLSVL.

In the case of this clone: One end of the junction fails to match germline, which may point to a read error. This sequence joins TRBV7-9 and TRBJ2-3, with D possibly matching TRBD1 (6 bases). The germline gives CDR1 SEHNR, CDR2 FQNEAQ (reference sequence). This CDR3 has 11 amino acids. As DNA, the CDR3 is TGTGCCAGCAGCATCCAAAACAGGGAAGTATTT. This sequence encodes CASSIQNREVF. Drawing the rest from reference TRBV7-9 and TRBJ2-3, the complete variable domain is DTGVSQNPRHKITKRGQNVTFRCDPISEHNRLYWYRQTLGQGPEFLTYFQNEAQLEKSRLLSDRFSAERPKGSFSTLEIQRTEQGDSAMYLCASSIQNREVFGPGTRLTVL.

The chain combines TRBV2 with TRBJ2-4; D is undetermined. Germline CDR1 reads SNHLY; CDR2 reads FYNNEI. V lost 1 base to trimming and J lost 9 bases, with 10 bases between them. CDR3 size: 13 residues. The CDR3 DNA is TGTGCCAGCAGTGAAGGTGACACTCGCATTCAGTACTTC. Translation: CASSEGDTRIQYF.